One and the same sample provided the 3 T cell receptor beta chains below, sequenced in a study of blood T cell repertoires in COVID-19. Sequencing used immunoSEQ multiplex PCR; TCRdb keeps in-frame clones, though not all of them. The sample consists of some 120,000 clones, 84% of them appearing once. Sequenced: peripheral blood. These receptor sequences come from a woman under 40 who had recovered from COVID-19.

The CDR3 protein is CASSLNWSYEQYF. The CDR3 nucleotides read TGTGCCAGCAGTTTAAATTGGAGCTACGAGCAGTACTTC. This rearrangement joins TRBV27 to TRBJ2-7; D ambiguous. V lost 2 bases to trimming and J lost 3 bases, with 8 bases between them. CDR1 is MNHEY and CDR2 is SMNVEV in the germline V gene (reference sequence). This CDR3 has 13 amino acids.

This clone was detected only once. This chain links TRBV7-9 with TRBJ1-4; D ambiguous. CDR3 length: 15 amino acids. Germline V gene sequence: CDR1 SEHNR, CDR2 FQNEAQ (reference sequence). V lost 1 base and J 6 bases, leaving 12 bases between the germline ends. This chain's CDR3 is CASSLVGTSDEKLFF. For the CDR3, the DNA is TGTGCCAGCAGCTTAGTAGGAACGAGCGATGAAAAACTGTTTTTT.

This chain links TRBV11-1 with TRBJ1-1, with D uncertain. Germline CDR1 is SGHAT and CDR2 is FQDESV (reference sequence). V shed 4 bases and J shed 1 base, with 10 bases lying between them. This CDR3 region has 14 residues. CDR3 coding DNA: TGTGCCAGCAGCTGGAGACGTGAGAACACTGAAGCTTTCTTT. Translation gives CASSWRRENTEAFF.